This T cell receptor (beta chain) came from a study of shared clonotypes between healthy human individuals. Across the study: Researchers assigned three CD4 naive, three CD4 memory, two CD8 naive and one CD8 memory plate to each donor. Findings of the study overall: A generally larger estimated richness was seen in naive subsets than in memory subsets. Non-shared clonotypes had lower generation probabilities than those shared by all four donors.

Comment on this clone: Its cognate antigen is unknown.

Trimming took off 3 bases at V and 5 bases at J, with 10 bases between the two ends. CDR3 length: 13 residues. The V gene's germline CDR1 is MNHNY and CDR2 SVGAGI (reference sequence). Assay: immunoSEQ multiplex PCR; the TCRdb copy retains only in-frame clones and omits some. Of approximately 2.5 million clones in the sample, 85% to 95% are singletons; the top ten hold roughly 0.13%. Naive CD45RA+ and memory CD45RA-negative subsets were split from CD4+ cells. This sequence originates from a man younger than 30 in good health. Sequencing was done on a sample of naive CD4+ T cells sorted from blood. Subset given: CD45RA+ positively selected. The chain combines TRBV6-6 with TRBJ2-5; weak D call: TRBD1 (6 bases). This CDR3 reads CASSYAGEETQYF. The CDR3 nucleotides are TGTGCCAGCAGTTATGCAGGGGAGGAGACCCAGTACTTC.